A selection of T cell receptor beta chains follows, all from one sample in a study of Ad26.COV2.S vaccination and SARS-CoV-2 variants. This table comes from immunoSEQ multiplex PCR, and its TCRdb copy is limited to in-frame clones, with some not included. The sample contains about 400,000 clones, about 91% of which appear only once. Source: peripheral blood, taken in a trial of Ad26.COV2.S vaccine versus placebo. These receptors came from a person aged 18-60 years who received the Ad26.COV2.S COVID-19 vaccine or a placebo. The CDR3 runs from the conserved cysteine through the conserved F or W. Fields, in order: clone size, J gene, V gene, D gene, CDR3 DNA, CDR3 protein. D genes are given only for firm matches. Clone size is not always given. Where it is, it says once, few, many or a class for expanded clones.

clone size: NA; J gene: TRBJ1-4; V gene: TRBV4-2; D gene: NA; CDR3 DNA: TGTGCCAGCAGCCAAGATGAAAGGGGAGGGGATGAAAAACTGTTTTTT; CDR3 protein: CASSQDERGGDEKLFF
clone size: NA; J gene: TRBJ2-7; V gene: TRBV10-2; D gene: NA; CDR3 DNA: TGCGCCAGCTGGCCAGGCTATACCTACGAGCAGTACTTC; CDR3 protein: CASWPGYTYEQYF
clone size: NA; J gene: TRBJ2-7; V gene: TRBV11-2; D gene: NA; CDR3 DNA: TGTGCCAGCAGCTTAGATCCCTCCCGGGGCCAGCAGTACTTC; CDR3 protein: CASSLDPSRGQQYF
clone size: NA; J gene: TRBJ1-6; V gene: TRBV7-2; D gene: TRBD1; CDR3 DNA: TGTGCCAGCAGCCGGGACAGGGGATGGGATTCACCCCTCCACTTT; CDR3 protein: CASSRDRGWDSPLHF
clone size: NA; J gene: TRBJ1-4; V gene: TRBV5-1; D gene: NA; CDR3 DNA: TGCGCCAGCAGCTTGGGCAGCTATAATGAAAAACTGTTTTTT; CDR3 protein: CASSLGSYNEKLFF
clone size: once; J gene: TRBJ2-5; V gene: TRBV20-1; D gene: NA; CDR3 DNA: TGCAGTGCCAGGAGGGAGGAGACCCAGTACTTC; CDR3 protein: CSARREETQYF
clone size: NA; J gene: TRBJ1-4; V gene: TRBV7-2; D gene: TRBD1; CDR3 DNA: TGTGCCAGCAGCCCGACGACAGGGACTGGGGAAAAACTGTTTTTT; CDR3 protein: CASSPTTGTGEKLFF
clone size: NA; J gene: TRBJ2-2; V gene: TRBV6-5; D gene: NA; CDR3 DNA: TGTGCCAGTTCTAGTAACACCGGGGAGCTGTTTTTT; CDR3 protein: CASSSNTGELFF
clone size: NA; J gene: TRBJ2-1; V gene: TRBV20-1; D gene: NA; CDR3 DNA: TGCAGTGCTAGTGTTCAAGCGGAGGACAGTCGAGTATCCTACAATGAGCAGTTCTTC; CDR3 protein: CSASVQAEDSRVSYNEQFF
clone size: NA; J gene: TRBJ1-2; V gene: TRBV12-5; D gene: NA; CDR3 DNA: TGTGCTAGTGGTTTGGTATACAGGGCCTATGGCTACACCTTC; CDR3 protein: CASGLVYRAYGYTF
clone size: NA; J gene: TRBJ2-7; V gene: TRBV5-1; D gene: TRBD1; CDR3 DNA: TGCGCCAGCAGCTTGCCTTCGGGACAGGGGGCTCTCTACGAGCAGTACTTC; CDR3 protein: CASSLPSGQGALYEQYF
clone size: NA; J gene: TRBJ1-6; V gene: TRBV11-2; D gene: NA; CDR3 DNA: TGTGCCAGCAGCTTAGCCTTACCGGGACCGGTTAATTCACCCCTCCACTTT; CDR3 protein: CASSLALPGPVNSPLHF
clone size: once; J gene: TRBJ2-3; V gene: TRBV7-2; D gene: NA; CDR3 DNA: TGTGCCAGCAGCTTAGATAATAGCGCCCGCACAAATACGCAGTATTTT; CDR3 protein: CASSLDNSARTNTQYF
clone size: NA; J gene: TRBJ2-5; V gene: TRBV28; D gene: TRBD1; CDR3 DNA: TGTGCCAGCAGTTTATTCGGACAGGGCCAAGAGACCCAGTACTTC; CDR3 protein: CASSLFGQGQETQYF
clone size: NA; J gene: TRBJ2-1; V gene: TRBV11-2; D gene: NA; CDR3 DNA: TGTGCCAGCAGCTTAGAGGTAAACTCCTACAATGAGCAGTTCTTC; CDR3 protein: CASSLEVNSYNEQFF
clone size: few; J gene: TRBJ2-2; V gene: TRBV7-3; D gene: TRBD2; CDR3 DNA: TGTGCCAGCAGCTTAAGTAGCGGGAGTTGGACCGGGGAGCTGTTTTTT; CDR3 protein: CASSLSSGSWTGELFF
clone size: few; J gene: TRBJ2-7; V gene: TRBV4-3; D gene: TRBD1; CDR3 DNA: TGCGCCAGCAGCCACTCCGGGACAGGGGAGTACGAGCAGTACTTC; CDR3 protein: CASSHSGTGEYEQYF